This TCR beta chain was captured by sequencing in a study of T cell repertoires in ileal Crohn's disease. Described time point: neoterminal ileum biopsy at postoperative endoscopy, about 6 months after surgery. Notes on this clone: The antigen is unknown.

Assay: immunoSEQ multiplex PCR; the TCRdb copy retains only in-frame clones and omits some. The sample contains about 9,200 clones, around 80% of which appear only once. Trimming took 0 bases from V and 4 from J; bases not matched to a gene: 2. Per germline, CDR1 SGHRS and CDR2 YFSETQ. The CDR3 runs 15 residues. Findings and limits, study-wide: Within the first postoperative year, endoscopy came at median about 7.3 months.

This receptor was taken from an adult with Crohn's disease. The source material was ileal tissue. The chain carries TRBV5-1 and TRBJ2-2; 8 bases match TRBD1. CDR3 amino acids: CASSLGTGPTGELFF. For the CDR3, the DNA is TGCGCCAGCAGCTTGGGGACAGGGCCCACCGGGGAGCTGTTTTTT. Drawing the rest from reference TRBV5-1 and TRBJ2-2, the complete variable domain is KAGVTQTPRYLIKTRGQQVTLSCSPISGHRSVSWYQQTPGQGLQFLFEYFSETQRNKGNFPGRFSGRQFSNSRSEMNVSTLELGDSALYLCASSLGTGPTGELFFGEGSRLTVL.